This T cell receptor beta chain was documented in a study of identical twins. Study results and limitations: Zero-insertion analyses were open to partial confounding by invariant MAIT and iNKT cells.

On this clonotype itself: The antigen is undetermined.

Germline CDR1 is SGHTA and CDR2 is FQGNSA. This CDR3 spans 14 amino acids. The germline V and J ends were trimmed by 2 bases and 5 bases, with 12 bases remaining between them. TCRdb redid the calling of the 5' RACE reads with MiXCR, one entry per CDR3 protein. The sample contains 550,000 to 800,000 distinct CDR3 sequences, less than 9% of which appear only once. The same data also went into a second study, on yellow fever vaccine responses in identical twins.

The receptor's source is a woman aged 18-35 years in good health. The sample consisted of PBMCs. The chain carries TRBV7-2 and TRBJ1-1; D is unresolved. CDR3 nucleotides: TGTGCCAGCAGCTTATGGACCGCGGGTACTGAAGCTTTCTTT. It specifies CASSLWTAGTEAFF.